The clone carrying this T cell receptor (beta chain) was found a few times. Its target is not known. The entry originates in a study of cytomegalovirus exposure and HLA in healthy donors. V was pared by 0 bases and J by 3 bases, with 2 bases of the junction left unmatched. The germline CDR1 and CDR2 sequences are SGHRS and YFSETQ. The CDR3 covers 14 residues. Study-wide findings and caveats: TCR beta chains numbering under 200 were designated cytomegalovirus-associated. A later analysis revealed that TCR association rates differed between HLA loci, peaking at DRB1 and bottoming out at HLA-C. TCR beta sequences reportedly predicted the HLA-A and HLA-B alleles of most subjects accurately. TCR beta chains associated with HLA were, in a later analysis, more clonally expanded than equally common others.

This PCR relied on a set of 60 Vbeta primers and 13 Jbeta primers. The method was immunoSEQ multiplex PCR; TCRdb's version includes in-frame clones alone and lacks a portion of them. Here the sample spans some 120,000 clones, just under 75% being singletons. V and J are TRBV5-1 and TRBJ2-7; 8 bases map to TRBD1. Sequenced: PBMCs. This clonotype was sampled from a man aged 35 to 55 in good health and CMV-seropositive. CDR3 coding DNA: TGCGCCAGCAGCTTGGAAACAGGGGGCTACGAGCAGTACTTC. Protein product: CASSLETGGYEQYF. Complete variable domain (other parts from reference TRBV5-1 and TRBJ2-7): KAGVTQTPRYLIKTRGQQVTLSCSPISGHRSVSWYQQTPGQGLQFLFEYFSETQRNKGNFPGRFSGRQFSNSRSEMNVSTLELGDSALYLCASSLETGGYEQYFGPGTRLTVT.